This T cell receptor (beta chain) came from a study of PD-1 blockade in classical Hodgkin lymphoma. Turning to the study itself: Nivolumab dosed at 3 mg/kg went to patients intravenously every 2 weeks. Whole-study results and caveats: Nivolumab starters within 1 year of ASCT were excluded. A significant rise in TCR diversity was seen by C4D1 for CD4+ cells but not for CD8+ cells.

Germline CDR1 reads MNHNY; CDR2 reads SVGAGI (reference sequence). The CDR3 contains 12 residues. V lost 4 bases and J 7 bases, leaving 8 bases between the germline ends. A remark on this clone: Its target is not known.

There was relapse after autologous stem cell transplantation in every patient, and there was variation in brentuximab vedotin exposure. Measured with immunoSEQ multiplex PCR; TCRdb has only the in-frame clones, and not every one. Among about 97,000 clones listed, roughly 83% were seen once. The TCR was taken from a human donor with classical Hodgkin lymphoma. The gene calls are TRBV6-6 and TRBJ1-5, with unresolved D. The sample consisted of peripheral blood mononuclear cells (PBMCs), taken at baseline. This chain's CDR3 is CASSSSGQPQHF. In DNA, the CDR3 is TGTGCCAGCAGTTCCTCAGGCCAGCCCCAGCATTTT.